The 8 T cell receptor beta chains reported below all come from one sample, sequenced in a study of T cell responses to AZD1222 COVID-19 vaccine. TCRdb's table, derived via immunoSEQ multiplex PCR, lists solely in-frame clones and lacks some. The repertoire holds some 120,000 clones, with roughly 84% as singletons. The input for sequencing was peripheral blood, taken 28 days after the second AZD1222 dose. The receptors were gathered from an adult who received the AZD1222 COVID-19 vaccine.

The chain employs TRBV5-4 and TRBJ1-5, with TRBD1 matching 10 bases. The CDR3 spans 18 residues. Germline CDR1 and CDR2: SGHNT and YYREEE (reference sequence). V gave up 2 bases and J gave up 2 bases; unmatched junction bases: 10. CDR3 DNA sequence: TGTGCCAGCAGCTTTTATCCCGGGACAGGGGTCTGCAATCAGCCCCAGCATTTT. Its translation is CASSFYPGTGVCNQPQHF.

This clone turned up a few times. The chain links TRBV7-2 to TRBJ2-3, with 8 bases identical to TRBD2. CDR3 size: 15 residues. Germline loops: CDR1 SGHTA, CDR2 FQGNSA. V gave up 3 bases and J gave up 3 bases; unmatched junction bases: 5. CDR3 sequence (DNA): TGTGCCAGCAGCTTTACAGCGGGGGAGACAGATACGCAGTATTTT. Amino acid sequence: CASSFTAGETDTQYF. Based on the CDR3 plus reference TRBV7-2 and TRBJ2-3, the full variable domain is GAGVSQSPSNKVTEKGKDVELRCDPISGHTALYWYRQSLGQGLEFLIYFQGNSAPDKSGLPSDRFSAERTGGSVSTLTIQRTQQEDSAVYLCASSFTAGETDTQYFGPGTRLTVL.

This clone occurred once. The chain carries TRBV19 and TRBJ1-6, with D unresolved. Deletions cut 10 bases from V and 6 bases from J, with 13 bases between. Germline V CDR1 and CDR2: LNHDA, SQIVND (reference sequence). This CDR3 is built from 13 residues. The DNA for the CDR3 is TGTGCCACTTCCGGGCAGATTAATTCACCCCTCCACTTT. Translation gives CATSGQINSPLHF.

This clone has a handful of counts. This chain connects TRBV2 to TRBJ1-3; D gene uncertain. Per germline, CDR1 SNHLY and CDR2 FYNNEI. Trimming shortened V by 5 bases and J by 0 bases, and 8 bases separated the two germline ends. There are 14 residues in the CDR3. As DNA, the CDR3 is TGTGCCAGCAGTCCCAGGAGCTCTGGAAACACCATATATTTT. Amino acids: CASSPRSSGNTIYF.

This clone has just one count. CDR3 nucleotide sequence: TGTGCCAGCAGCCCCCTCGGGCTAGCATCCGGTACGCAGTATTTT. The encoded protein is CASSPLGLASGTQYF. The chain uses TRBV2 and TRBJ2-3; D might be TRBD2 (5 bases). Germline loops: CDR1 SNHLY, CDR2 FYNNEI. The CDR3 loop spans 15 amino acids. V lost 6 bases and J lost 8, with 21 bases in between.

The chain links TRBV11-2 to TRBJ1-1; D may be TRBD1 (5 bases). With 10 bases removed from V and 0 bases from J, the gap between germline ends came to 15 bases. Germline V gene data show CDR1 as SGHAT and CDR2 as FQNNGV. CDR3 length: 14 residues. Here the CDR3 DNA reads TGTGCCATCAACCGGGGCTTTTTGAACACTGAAGCTTTCTTT. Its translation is CAINRGFLNTEAFF.

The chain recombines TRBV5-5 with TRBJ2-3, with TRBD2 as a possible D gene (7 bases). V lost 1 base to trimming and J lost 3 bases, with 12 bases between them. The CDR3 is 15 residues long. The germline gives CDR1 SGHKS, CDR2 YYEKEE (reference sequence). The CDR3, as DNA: TGTGCCAGCAGCTTGTGGGGGGGCCCGACAGATACGCAGTATTTT. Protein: CASSLWGGPTDTQYF.

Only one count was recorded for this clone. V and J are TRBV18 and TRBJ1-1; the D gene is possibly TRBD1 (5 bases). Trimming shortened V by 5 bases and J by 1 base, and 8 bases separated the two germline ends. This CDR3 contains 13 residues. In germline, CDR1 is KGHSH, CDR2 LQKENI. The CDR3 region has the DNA TGTGCCAGCTCAGCGGACACGAACACTGAAGCTTTCTTT. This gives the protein CASSADTNTEAFF.